This T cell receptor (beta chain) originates from a study of spatial heterogeneity in lung cancer. For the study at large: Across the raw uncorrected reads, a unique TCR and UMI combination was observed, on average, more than ten times.

The V end was cut by 4 bases, the J end by 4 bases, with 24 bases between. Germline V gene data show CDR1 as SGHDT and CDR2 as YYEEEE. The CDR3 is 17 amino acids. This clonotype was counted ten times or more. What it binds is unknown. Each CDR3 protein gets one entry after TCRdb re-called the 5' RACE reads with MiXCR. The sample comprises around 89,000 distinct CDR3 sequences, approximately 12% of which are singletons, and over 40% rests with the top ten. Regarding time point: sample taken at primary tumor resection. Tumor, nontumor lung or frozen PBMC supplied whole RNA, sequenced without sorting. Findings and limits, study-wide: Blood contained ubiquitous expanded tumor TCRs more at resection than at follow-up.

The receptor comes from a male donor with early-stage non-small cell lung cancer. The gene calls are TRBV5-6 and TRBJ2-7; perhaps D is TRBD1 or TRBD2 (6 bases each). Sequenced material: PBMCs, taken at surgery. The DNA for the CDR3 is TGTGCCAGCAGCCCGTCGCAACGGGGGACACTTCGGTACGAGCAGTACTTC. Translating gives CASSPSQRGTLRYEQYF.